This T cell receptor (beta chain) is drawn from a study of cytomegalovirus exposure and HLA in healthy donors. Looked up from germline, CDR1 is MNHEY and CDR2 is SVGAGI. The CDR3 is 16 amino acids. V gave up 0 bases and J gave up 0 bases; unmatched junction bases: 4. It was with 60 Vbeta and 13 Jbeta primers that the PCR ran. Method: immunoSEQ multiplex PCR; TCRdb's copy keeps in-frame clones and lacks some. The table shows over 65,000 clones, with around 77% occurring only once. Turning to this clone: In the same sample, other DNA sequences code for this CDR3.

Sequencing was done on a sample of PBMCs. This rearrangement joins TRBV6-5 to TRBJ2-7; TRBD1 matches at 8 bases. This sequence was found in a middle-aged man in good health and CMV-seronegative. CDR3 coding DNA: TGTGCCAGCAGTTACTCGAGCGGACAGGGCTCCTACGAGCAGTACTTC. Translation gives CASSYSSGQGSYEQYF.